The 15 T cell receptor beta chains presented below share a single source sample, sequenced in a study of identical twins. A single record per CDR3 protein comes from TCRdb applying MiXCR to the 5' RACE reads. This sample has fewer than 900,000 distinct CDR3 sequences, with 21% found just once. A further study also used this sample, focusing on T cells expressing NK-cell markers.

The sequenced material came from PBMCs. The source of these receptors is a woman aged 18-30 years in good health.

This clonotype showed up many times. The chain links TRBV5-1 to TRBJ1-4, with TRBD1 matching over 8 bases. The CDR3 contains 15 residues. The germline V gene encodes CDR1 SGHRS and CDR2 YFSETQ. With 3 bases clipped from V and 6 bases from J, the junction kept 7 bases outside the gene matches. DNA of the CDR3: TGCGCCAGCAGCTCCGGACAGGGAGGGGATGAAAAACTGTTTTTT. Translation: CASSSGQGGDEKLFF.

This chain joins TRBV20-1 and TRBJ2-7; 7 bases map to TRBD2. The V segment lost 1 base and the J segment 3 bases; nucleotides outside the gene matches: 9. Per germline, CDR1 DFQATT and CDR2 SNEGSKA (reference sequence). The CDR3 has 15 residues. The chain's CDR3 is CSARVRGGGNYEQYF. The CDR3 DNA follows: TGCAGTGCTAGAGTGCGGGGCGGGGGAAACTACGAGCAGTACTTC.

The V gene is TRBV5-6, the J gene TRBJ1-6; D possibly corresponds to TRBD1 (5 bases). V was shortened by 4 bases and J by 8 bases, with 19 bases between the two germline ends. This CDR3 comprises 16 residues. Germline lookup yields CDR1 SGHDT and CDR2 YYEEEE. CDR3 in amino acids: CASSPAGGTSHSPLHF. CDR3 in DNA: TGTGCCAGCAGCCCCGCGGGGGGGACGTCGCATTCACCCCTCCACTTT.

This chain connects TRBV20-1 to TRBJ2-5; D may be TRBD1 (7 bases). The V end was cut by 5 bases, the J end by 5 bases, with 21 bases between. The germline CDR1 and CDR2 sequences are DFQATT and SNEGSKA (reference sequence). This CDR3 contains 15 residues. CDR3 sequence: CSARTSEGAWETQYF. For the CDR3, the DNA is TGCAGTGCTCGGACGTCGGAGGGGGCCTGGGAGACCCAGTACTTC.

In its sample, this clonotype was seen many times. V usage is TRBV29-1 and J usage is TRBJ2-4; 12 positions match TRBD2. J gave up 7 bases and V 2 bases, and 6 bases lay outside the gene matches. CDR1 SQVTM and CDR2 ANQGSEA come from the germline V gene. The CDR3 length is 15 residues. The CDR3 nucleotides read TGCAGCGTTGAAAGGACTAGCGGGGTTGGGAACATTCAGTACTTC. This codes for CSVERTSGVGNIQYF.

This chain joins TRBV20-1 and TRBJ2-5; no clear D gene. In germline, CDR1 is DFQATT, CDR2 SNEGSKA (reference sequence). This CDR3 has 11 residues. Trimming pared 5 bases from V and 4 bases from J, leaving 8 bases between. The CDR3 is CSAFSSETQYF. CDR3 nucleotide sequence: TGCAGTGCTTTCAGCTCAGAGACCCAGTACTTC.

This clonotype was seen a handful of times. CDR3 sequence reads: CSASAGPSSYNSPLHF. The CDR3 DNA sequence: TGCAGTGCTAGTGCCGGCCCTAGCTCCTATAATTCACCCCTCCACTTT. The J gene is TRBJ1-6, the V gene TRBV20-1; D gene ambiguous. Trimming removed 3 bases at V and 0 bases at J, with 12 bases between. This CDR3 is 16 amino acids long. The germline gives CDR1 DFQATT, CDR2 SNEGSKA (reference sequence).

The genes are TRBV4-3 and TRBJ2-3; maybe TRBD2 (6 bases). The CDR3 is 14 residues long. Per the germline V gene, CDR1 is LGHNA and CDR2 is YSLEER. V lost 4 bases to trimming and J lost 4 bases, with 12 bases between them. CDR3 amino acids: CASSREAGADTQYF. The CDR3, as DNA: TGCGCCAGCAGCCGGGAGGCCGGCGCAGATACGCAGTATTTT.

In DNA form, the CDR3 reads TGTGCTTCGGGTGGGGGGTTGACAGATACGCAGTATTTT. Translated, it gives CASGGGLTDTQYF. This chain links TRBV6-6 with TRBJ2-3, with a weak D call TRBD2 (6 bases). Germline CDR1 is MNHNY and CDR2 is SVGAGI (reference sequence). The CDR3 loop spans 13 amino acids.

The rearrangement links TRBV5-5 to TRBJ2-3; 9 bases line up with TRBD1. Trimming took 4 bases from V and 6 from J; bases not matched to a gene: 9. Per the germline V gene, CDR1 is SGHKS and CDR2 is YYEKEE (reference sequence). The CDR3 is made up of 15 amino acids. Here the CDR3 DNA reads TGTGCCAGCAGCGCCGGGACAGGGCTAGTCGATACGCAGTATTTT. It is translated as CASSAGTGLVDTQYF.

This clonotype was detected a few times. The J gene is TRBJ1-1, the V gene TRBV12-3 or TRBV12-4, with 7 bases matching TRBD1. Trimming cost V 2 bases and J 0 bases; bases outside gene matches: 3. The CDR3 consists of 15 residues. The CDR3 loop reads CASSLQGGMNTEAFF. CDR3 sequence (DNA): TGTGCCAGCAGTTTACAGGGGGGGATGAACACTGAAGCTTTCTTT.

This clonotype has a handful of counts. This rearrangement joins TRBV21-1 to TRBJ2-3. TRBV21-1 is a recognized pseudogene. CDR3 size: 13 residues. This chain's CDR3 is CASIFRLTDTQYF. In DNA, the CDR3 is TGTGCCAGCATCTTTCGGCTGACAGATACGCAGTATTTT.

The rearrangement joins TRBV20-1 to TRBJ2-5; no definite D call. Trimming left V 6 bases short and J 5 bases short, with 10 bases between. The germline V gene encodes CDR1 DFQATT and CDR2 SNEGSKA (reference sequence). The CDR3 is 11 amino acids. Here the CDR3 reads CSARPYETQYF. CDR3 nucleotide sequence: TGCAGTGCCCGGCCCTATGAGACCCAGTACTTC.

The chain has TRBV6-1 and TRBJ2-7, with a weak D call TRBD2 (6 bases). CDR3 length equals 14 residues. Germline lookup yields CDR1 MNHNS and CDR2 SASEGT. V was trimmed by 8 bases and J by 3 bases, leaving 17 bases between them. The CDR3 region is CASGPGLPFYEQYF. The CDR3 region has the DNA TGTGCCAGCGGCCCGGGACTCCCTTTCTACGAGCAGTACTTC.

This rearrangement joins TRBV6-2 or TRBV6-3 to TRBJ2-7, with D possibly being TRBD2 (5 bases). The CDR3 totals 14 residues. V shed 3 bases and J shed 5 bases, with 14 bases lying between them. Germline values: CDR1 MNHEY, CDR2 SVGEGT. The CDR3 DNA reads TGTGCCAGCAGTTATAACCCGGACTCTCACGAGCAGTACTTC. Its translation is CASSYNPDSHEQYF.